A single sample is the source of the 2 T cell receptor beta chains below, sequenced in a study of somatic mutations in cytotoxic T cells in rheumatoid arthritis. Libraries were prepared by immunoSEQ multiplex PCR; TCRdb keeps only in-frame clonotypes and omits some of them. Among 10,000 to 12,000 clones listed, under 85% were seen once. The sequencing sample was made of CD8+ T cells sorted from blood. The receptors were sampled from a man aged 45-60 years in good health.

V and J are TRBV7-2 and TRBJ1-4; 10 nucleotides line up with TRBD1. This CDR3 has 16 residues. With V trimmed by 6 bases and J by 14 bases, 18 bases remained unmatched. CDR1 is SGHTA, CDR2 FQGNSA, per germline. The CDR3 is CASSPSRDRGLGNLFF. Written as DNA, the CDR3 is TGTGCCAGCAGTCCAAGCCGGGACAGGGGATTGGGGAATCTGTTTTTT.

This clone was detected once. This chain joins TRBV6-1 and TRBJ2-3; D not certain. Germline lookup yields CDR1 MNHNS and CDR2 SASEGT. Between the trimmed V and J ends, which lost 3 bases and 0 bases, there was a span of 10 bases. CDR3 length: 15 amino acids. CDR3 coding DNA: TGTGCCAGCAGTGACCCCGGGTCTAGCACAGATACGCAGTATTTT. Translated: CASSDPGSSTDTQYF.